This T cell receptor beta chain was documented in a study of blood T cells in healthy people across ages. Study results and caveats: Older individuals had lower TCR beta diversity per million T cells (the decline was roughly linear). There were more naive CD4+ cells and higher diversity in long-lived donors than in aged donors.

With 8 bases clipped from V and 5 bases from J, the junction kept 6 bases outside the gene matches. CDR1 SNHLY and CDR2 FYNNEI come from the germline V gene. The CDR3 extends over 14 amino acids. Concerning this clonotype itself: The antigen is undetermined.

A sample-barcoded 5' primer and a J-beta primer mix were used in a second PCR of about 7 to 12 cycles. Every sample returned 2.5 million or more CDR3-containing paired-end reads. TCRdb recomputed calls from the 5' RACE reads with MiXCR, one row per CDR3 protein. The table shows some 700,000 distinct CDR3 sequences, with approximately 43% occurring only once. The sequenced sample was blood. V and J are TRBV2 and TRBJ2-2; the match to TRBD2 covers 9 bases. The clonotype comes from a woman aged 60 to 75 in good health. The CDR3 loop is CASGGGARTGELFF. CDR3 DNA sequence: TGTGCCAGCGGCGGGGGGGCGAGGACCGGGGAGCTGTTTTTT.